The present entry profiles one TCR beta chain with its context. This receptor's antigen is unknown. The record has no base qualities; no much larger clone is one base away. TCR cDNA was synthesized by 5'RACE template switching, through which a universal primer site and unique molecular identifiers were introduced. Priming for cDNA synthesis came from both the TCR alpha and TCR beta constant segments. Library amplification used two PCR steps, and the second PCR step added sample barcodes and sequencing adapters. Sequencing of the libraries was done on either Illumina HiSeq 2500 (2x100 bp) or NovaSeq (2x150 bp). The paper's data handling went like this. Reads were demultiplexed and collapsed into UMI consensus sequences with MIGEC, and V(D)J alignment was performed with MiXCR. Vaccine-responding clonotypes were identified with edgeR using replicate PBMC samples, with FDR below 0.01 and a log2 fold change above 5 up to day 15 being required. CD4 or CD8 identity was assigned to each bulk clonotype according to whether the clonotype was present at higher abundance in the sequenced CD4 repertoire or the sequenced CD8 repertoire. TCRdb took the public reads, trimmed them with fastp at Q25, ran MiXCR for clone calling and kept in-frame beta chains. Each CDR3 protein appears once, grouped with its most common genes and DNA. The V and J calls and clone size are TCRdb's, not the authors'. The sample has 500,000 to 700,000 distinct CDR3 sequences on record, 15% to 20% of them singletons. The ten biggest clones cover roughly an eighth of the sample.

The treatment or condition label corresponds to: live attenuated yellow fever vaccine strain. At each blood-draw timepoint, two biological replicates of bulk PBMCs were obtained. PBMCs were isolated from peripheral blood using a standard Ficoll-Paque protocol. RNA was extracted with TriZol from bulk PBMCs, CD4 and CD8 fractions, and dextramer-positive and dextramer-negative fractions. The sample is drawn from a study of T cells after yellow fever vaccination (dated by TCRdb to about 2019). Turning to the overall study: Libraries from fractions with low cell numbers were prepared with the SMART-Seq v4 Ultra Low Input RNA kit. To follow T-cell clones before and after primary and booster YFV17D yellow fever vaccination, bulk TCR alpha and beta repertoires were sequenced over time. The cohort comprised two healthy male donors, one aged 18 to 29 and one aged 30 to 40 years. Blood samples were taken at several timepoints before and after primary and secondary immunization, and bulk PBMC replicates and cell subsets were isolated. The study at large found these results: After the booster, most clones that had expanded after primary vaccination were detected again (roughly 95% of CD4 and around nine tenths of CD8), suggesting broad maintenance of memory. A small share of clonotypes occurred in both CD4 and CD8 compartments, likely arising from convergent recombination. Compared with the primary T-cell response, the secondary T-cell response was faster but weaker, reaching its peak on day 5 rather than on day 15. Computational filtering was required because FACS-sorted repertoires could contain abundant contaminating clonotypes from the bulk population. Only a couple of donors were included in the study, so the extent to which the findings can be generalized is limited.

The CDR3 starts with the cysteine, ends with the phenylalanine, and has 15 residues. Of the read, only the CDR3 DNA is kept; its 45 bases are in frame from base 1. The germline V gene encodes CDR1 SGHVS and CDR2 FQNEAQ. Trimming costs V 5 bases and J 2 bases, and their ends lie 16 bases apart. The material sequenced was PBMCs, taken 15 days after the yellow fever booster vaccination. The sequence was collected from a man aged 25-45 years who received the YFV17D yellow fever vaccine. The chain is assembled from TRBV7-8 and TRBJ2-7; the D gene is possibly TRBD1, with 6 bases matching. The nucleotide sequence is TGTGCCAGCAGCCCGCTTAGGGGGAGACCCTACGAGCAGTACTTC. The translation is CASSPLRGRPYEQYF.